This entry concerns a single T cell receptor beta chain. The data stem from a study of blood T cells in healthy people across ages. Overall study context: Through template switching, about one barcoded beta molecule was captured per two T cells, as measured in model experiments.

A second PCR, run for roughly 6 to 11 cycles, used a sample-barcoded 5' primer plus a J-beta primer mix. Every sample returned 2.5 million or more CDR3-containing paired-end reads. TCRdb itself ran the 5' RACE reads through MiXCR, one entry per CDR3 protein. Found here are around 650,000 distinct CDR3 sequences, roughly 43% of them singletons; the top ten hold about 32%. Germline CDR1 SEHNR, CDR2 FQNEAQ (reference sequence). V lost 5 bases, J lost 0 bases, and 11 bases lay in between. The CDR3 consists of 15 residues. Per individual sample, total RNA of at least 6 micrograms was extracted. The chain carries TRBV7-9 and TRBJ2-1; D is possibly TRBD1 (5 bases). This receptor was identified in an elderly man in good health. The specimen was blood. This CDR3 is CASSPQTASYNEQFF. In nucleotides, the CDR3 is TGTGCCAGCAGCCCTCAGACAGCCTCCTACAATGAGCAGTTCTTC.